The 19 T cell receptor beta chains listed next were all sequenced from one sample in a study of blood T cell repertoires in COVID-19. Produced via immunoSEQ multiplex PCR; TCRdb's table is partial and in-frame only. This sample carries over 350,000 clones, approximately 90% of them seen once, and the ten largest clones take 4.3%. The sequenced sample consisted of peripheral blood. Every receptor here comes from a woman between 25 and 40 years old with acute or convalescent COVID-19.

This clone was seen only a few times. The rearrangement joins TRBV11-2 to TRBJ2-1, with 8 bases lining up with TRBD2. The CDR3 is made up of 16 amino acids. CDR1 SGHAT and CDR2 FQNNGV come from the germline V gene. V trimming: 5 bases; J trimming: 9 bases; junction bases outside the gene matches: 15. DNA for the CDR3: TGTGCCAGCAGCCCCCTCGCGGGGGGCCACTTTTTTGAGCAGTTCTTC. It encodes CASSPLAGGHFFEQFF.

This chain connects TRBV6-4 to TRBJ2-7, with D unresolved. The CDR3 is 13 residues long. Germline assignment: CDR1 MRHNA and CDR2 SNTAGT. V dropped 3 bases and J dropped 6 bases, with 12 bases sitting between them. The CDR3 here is CASSESHTSEQYF. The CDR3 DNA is TGTGCCAGCAGTGAATCCCATACAAGCGAGCAGTACTTC.

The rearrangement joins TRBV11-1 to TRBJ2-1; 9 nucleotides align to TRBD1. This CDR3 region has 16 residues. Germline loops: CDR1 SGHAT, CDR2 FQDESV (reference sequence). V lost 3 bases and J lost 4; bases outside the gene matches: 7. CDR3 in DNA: TGTGCCAGCAGCTTTGGGCCCGGGACAGGGTACAATGAGCAGTTCTTC. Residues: CASSFGPGTGYNEQFF.

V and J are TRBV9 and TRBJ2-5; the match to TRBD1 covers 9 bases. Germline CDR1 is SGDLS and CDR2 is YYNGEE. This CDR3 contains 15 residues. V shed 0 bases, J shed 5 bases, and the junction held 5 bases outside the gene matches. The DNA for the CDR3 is TGTGCCAGCAGCGTAGGACAGGGGGTTGGGGAGACCCAGTACTTC. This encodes CASSVGQGVGETQYF.

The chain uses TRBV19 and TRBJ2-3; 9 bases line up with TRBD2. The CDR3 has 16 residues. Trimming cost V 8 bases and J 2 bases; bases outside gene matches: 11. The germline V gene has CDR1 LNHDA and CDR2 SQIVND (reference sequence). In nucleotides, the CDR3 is TGTGCCAGTCAAGGAAGGGGACTAGCCCACACAGATACGCAGTATTTT. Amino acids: CASQGRGLAHTDTQYF.

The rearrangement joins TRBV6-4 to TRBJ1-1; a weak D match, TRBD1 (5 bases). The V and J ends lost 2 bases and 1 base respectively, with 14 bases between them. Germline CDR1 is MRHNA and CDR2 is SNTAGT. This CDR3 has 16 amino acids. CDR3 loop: CASSDRIPTENTEAFF. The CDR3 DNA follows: TGTGCCAGCAGTGACCGGATACCGACAGAGAACACTGAAGCTTTCTTT.

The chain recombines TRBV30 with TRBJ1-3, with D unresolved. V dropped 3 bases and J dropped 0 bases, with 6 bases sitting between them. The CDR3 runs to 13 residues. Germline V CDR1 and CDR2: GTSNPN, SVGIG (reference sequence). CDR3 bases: TGTGCCTGGAGCACGGTCTCTGGAAACACCATATATTTT. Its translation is CAWSTVSGNTIYF.

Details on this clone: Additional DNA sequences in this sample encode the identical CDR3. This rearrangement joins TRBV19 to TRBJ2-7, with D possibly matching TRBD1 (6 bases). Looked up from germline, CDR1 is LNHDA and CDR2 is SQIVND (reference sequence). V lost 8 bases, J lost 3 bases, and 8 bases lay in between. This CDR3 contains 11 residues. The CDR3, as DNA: TGTGCCAGTTCACAGGGCTACGAGCAGTACTTC. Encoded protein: CASSQGYEQYF.

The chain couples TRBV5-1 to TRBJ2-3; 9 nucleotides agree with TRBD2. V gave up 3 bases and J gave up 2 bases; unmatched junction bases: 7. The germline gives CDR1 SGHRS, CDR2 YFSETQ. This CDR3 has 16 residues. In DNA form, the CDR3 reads TGCGCCAGCAGCTGGCGGGGACTAGCTTACACAGATACGCAGTATTTT. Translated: CASSWRGLAYTDTQYF.

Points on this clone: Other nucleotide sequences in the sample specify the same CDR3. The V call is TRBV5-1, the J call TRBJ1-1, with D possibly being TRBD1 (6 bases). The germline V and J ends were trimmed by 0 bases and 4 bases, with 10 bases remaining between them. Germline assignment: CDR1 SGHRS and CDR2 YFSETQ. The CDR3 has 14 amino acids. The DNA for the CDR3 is TGCGCCAGCAGCTTGGACAGGGTCGGCACTGAAGCTTTCTTT. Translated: CASSLDRVGTEAFF.

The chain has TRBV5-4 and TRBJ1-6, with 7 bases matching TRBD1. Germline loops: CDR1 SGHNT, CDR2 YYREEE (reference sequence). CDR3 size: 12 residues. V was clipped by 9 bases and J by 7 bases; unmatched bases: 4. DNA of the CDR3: TGTGCCATCGGACAGGCGAATTCACCCCTCCACTTT. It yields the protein CAIGQANSPLHF.

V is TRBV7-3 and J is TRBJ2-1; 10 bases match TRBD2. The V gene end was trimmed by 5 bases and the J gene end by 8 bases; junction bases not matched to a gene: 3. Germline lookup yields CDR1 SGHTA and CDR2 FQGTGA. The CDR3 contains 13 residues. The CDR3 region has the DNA TGTGCCAGCAGCCGACTAGCGGGCCATGAGCAGTTCTTC. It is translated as CASSRLAGHEQFF.

The CDR3 spells CASEKLGTGELFF. Here the CDR3 DNA reads TGTGCCAGCGAGAAACTAGGAACCGGGGAGCTGTTTTTT. The rearrangement joins TRBV2 to TRBJ2-2; D perhaps matches TRBD2 (5 bases). The CDR3 runs 13 residues. The germline gives CDR1 SNHLY, CDR2 FYNNEI. V was cut by 8 bases and J by 5 bases, with 12 bases left in between.

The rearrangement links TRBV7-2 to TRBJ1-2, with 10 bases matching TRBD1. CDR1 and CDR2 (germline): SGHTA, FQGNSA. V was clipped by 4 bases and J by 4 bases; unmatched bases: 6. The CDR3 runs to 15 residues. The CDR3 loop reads CASSSGGTGVYGYTF. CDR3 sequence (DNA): TGTGCCAGCAGCTCCGGAGGGACAGGGGTCTATGGCTACACCTTC.

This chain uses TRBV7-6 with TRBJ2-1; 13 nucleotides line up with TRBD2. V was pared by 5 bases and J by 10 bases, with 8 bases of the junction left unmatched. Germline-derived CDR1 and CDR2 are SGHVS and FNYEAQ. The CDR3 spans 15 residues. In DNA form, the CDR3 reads TGTGCCAGCAGCCGTACTAGCGGGGGGGCCGGGGAGCAGTTCTTC. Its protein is CASSRTSGGAGEQFF.

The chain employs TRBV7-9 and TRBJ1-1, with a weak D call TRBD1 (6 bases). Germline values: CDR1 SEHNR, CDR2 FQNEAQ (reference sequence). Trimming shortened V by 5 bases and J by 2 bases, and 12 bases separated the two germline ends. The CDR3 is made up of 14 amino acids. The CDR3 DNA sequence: TGTGCCAGCAGCCTTCGGACAGATAACACTGAAGCTTTCTTT. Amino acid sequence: CASSLRTDNTEAFF.

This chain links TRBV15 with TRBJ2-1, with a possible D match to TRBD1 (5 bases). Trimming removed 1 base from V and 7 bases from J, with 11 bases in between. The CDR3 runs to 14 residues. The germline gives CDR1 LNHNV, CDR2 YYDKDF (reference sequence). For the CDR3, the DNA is TGTGCCACCAGCAGAGTACAGGCGCGTAATGAGCAGTTCTTC. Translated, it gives CATSRVQARNEQFF. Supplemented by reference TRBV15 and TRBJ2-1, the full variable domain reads DAMVIQNPRYQVTQFGKPVTLSCSQTLNHNVMYWYQQKSSQAPKLLFHYYDKDFNNEADTPDNFQSRRPNTSFCFLDIRSPGLGDTAMYLCATSRVQARNEQFFGPGTRLTVL.

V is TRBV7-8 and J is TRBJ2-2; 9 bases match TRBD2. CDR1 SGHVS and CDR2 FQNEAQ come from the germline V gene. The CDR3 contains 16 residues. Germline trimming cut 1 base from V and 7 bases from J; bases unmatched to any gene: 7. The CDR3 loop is CASSLEGLAFGGELFF. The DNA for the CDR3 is TGTGCCAGCAGCTTAGAGGGACTAGCTTTTGGCGGGGAGCTGTTTTTT. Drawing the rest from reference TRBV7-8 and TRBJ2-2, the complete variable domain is GAGVSQSPRYKVAKRGQDVALRCDPISGHVSLFWYQQALGQGPEFLTYFQNEAQLDKSGLPSDRFFAERPEGSVSTLKIQRTQQEDSAVYLCASSLEGLAFGGELFFGEGSRLTVL.

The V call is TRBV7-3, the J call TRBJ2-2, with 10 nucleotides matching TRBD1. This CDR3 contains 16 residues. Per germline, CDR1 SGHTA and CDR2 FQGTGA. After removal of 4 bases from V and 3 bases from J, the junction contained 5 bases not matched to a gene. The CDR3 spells CASSYSGTGDTGELFF. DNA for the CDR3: TGTGCCAGCAGCTATTCCGGGACAGGGGACACCGGGGAGCTGTTTTTT.